A selection of T cell receptor beta chains follows, all from one sample in a study of OX40 agonist ivuxolimab in advanced cancers. Measured with immunoSEQ multiplex PCR; TCRdb has only the in-frame clones, and not every one. There are 100,000 or so clones in the sample; about 92% occur only once, and 3% to 3.5% lies in the top ten. The starting material was CD4+ or CD8+ T cells sorted from blood, obtained in a trial of the OX40 agonist ivuxolimab. The source is an adult with an advanced solid tumor such as melanoma, head and neck, liver or kidney cancer. Both conserved end residues are part of each CDR3. A D gene is named only where the DNA matches it firmly. Size is stated for part of the rows, as once, few or many counts, or as a class when the clone is expanded.

j_call d_call v_call clone_size cdr3_nt cdr3_aa
TRBJ2-7 NA TRBV5-1 once TGCGCCAGCAGCTTGGGGCCTTCCTCCGAGCAGTACTTC CASSLGPSSEQYF
TRBJ2-7 NA TRBV19 few TGTGCCAGTAGTATCCTACCCGGACATAAAGAGCAGTACTTC CASSILPGHKEQYF
TRBJ2-2 NA TRBV5-1 once TGCGCCAGCAGCTTGGTGCAGGGGACCGGGGAGCTGTTTTTT CASSLVQGTGELFF
TRBJ2-1 NA TRBV5-1 NA TGCGCCAGCAGCTCTTCTAGAGGCAATGAGCAGTTCTTC CASSSSRGNEQFF
TRBJ1-6 NA TRBV6-5 NA TGTGCCAGCAGCTCGGAGGGAGTTGGTGATTCACCCCTCCACTTT CASSSEGVGDSPLHF
TRBJ2-1 TRBD2 TRBV27 NA TGTGCCAGCAGCCGAATGACTAGCGGGGGCTACAATGAGCAGTTCTTC CASSRMTSGGYNEQFF
TRBJ1-2 NA TRBV6-1 NA TGTGCCAGCAGTGAACTTGGACACCGAAACTATGGCTACACCTTC CASSELGHRNYGYTF
TRBJ2-5 TRBD2 TRBV5-1 NA TGCGCCAGCAGCCCCTGGACTAGCGGGAGATCAGAGACCCAGTACTTC CASSPWTSGRSETQYF
TRBJ2-5 TRBD2 TRBV15 once TGTGCCACCAGCAGAGATCAGAGCGGGGTGCGGACCCAGTACTTC CATSRDQSGVRTQYF
TRBJ2-7 TRBD2 TRBV27 NA TGTGCCAGCAGTTCCCAAGCGGGACTCATTCGTTACGAGCAGTACTTC CASSSQAGLIRYEQYF
TRBJ2-7 TRBD1 TRBV6-5 NA TGTGCCAGCAGTCCGGGACAGCACTCCTACGAGCAGTACTTC CASSPGQHSYEQYF
TRBJ1-3 TRBD1 TRBV10-1 NA TGCGCCAGCAGTGAGTCGGGACAGGGGCCTGGAAACACCATATATTTT CASSESGQGPGNTIYF
TRBJ1-6 NA TRBV11-2 NA TGTGCCAGCAGCTTCCCAGCCCCAGGGGACAATAATTCACCCCTCCACTTT CASSFPAPGDNNSPLHF
TRBJ1-2 TRBD1 TRBV27 NA TGTGCCAGCAGTTTATCCGGGACAGGGGGGCCAACCTTC CASSLSGTGGPTF
TRBJ2-3 NA TRBV6-1 NA TGTGCCAGCAGTGAAATTCCGGGCACAGATACGCAGTATTTT CASSEIPGTDTQYF
TRBJ2-1 TRBD2 TRBV29-1 once TGCAGCGTTGACCCTACTAGCGGGACCTACAATGAGCAGTTCTTC CSVDPTSGTYNEQFF
TRBJ1-1 NA TRBV4-1 NA TGCGCCAGCAGCCAAACCCGGCGAGAGGCTTTCTTT CASSQTRREAFF
TRBJ2-7 NA TRBV6-1 NA TGTGCCAGCAGTGAACTTGGCAACTACGAGCAGTACTTC CASSELGNYEQYF
TRBJ2-1 NA TRBV7-3 NA TGTGCCAGCAGCTGGACGACTAACGGGATCAATGAGCAGTTCTTC CASSWTTNGINEQFF
TRBJ2-5 NA TRBV5-6 NA TGTGCCAGCCGAAGCCTCGGAGCCAGGGAGACCCAGTACTTC CASRSLGARETQYF
TRBJ2-3 NA TRBV4-1 NA TGCGCCAGCAGCCAGTATCCCCGAAGGATAGCGGAGGCCCTCCTAGATACGCAGTATTTT CASSQYPRRIAEALLDTQYF
TRBJ2-7 TRBD1 TRBV9 NA TGTGCCAGCAGTGCCCCGGGACAGCCGGACGAGCAGTACTTC CASSAPGQPDEQYF
TRBJ2-7 TRBD1 TRBV5-6 NA TGTGCCAGCAGCGTGACTCACAGGGGGTCCTACGAGCAGTACTTC CASSVTHRGSYEQYF
TRBJ2-2 TRBD2 TRBV25-1 NA TGTGCCAGCAGTGAATGGGCGGGAGCCTACACCGGGGAGCTGTTTTTT CASSEWAGAYTGELFF
TRBJ1-2 NA TRBV14 NA TGTGCCAGCAGCCAAGTCTACCTTGAAGGGTTAACCTTC CASSQVYLEGLTF
TRBJ1-2 TRBD1 TRBV27 NA TGTGCCAGCAGTTTTCGCAGGGGGTATCATGGCTACACCTTC CASSFRRGYHGYTF
TRBJ2-2 NA TRBV9 few TGTGCCAGCAGCCCGCACAGTGAATACACCGGGGAGCTGTTTTTT CASSPHSEYTGELFF
TRBJ2-5 NA TRBV1 NA TGCACCATCCCAGGGCCAGCGGGATCTTCAGAGACCCAGTACTTC CTIPGPAGSSETQYF
TRBJ2-2 NA TRBV19 NA TGTGCCACCCTAAATGAAATCGGGGAGCTGTTTTTT CATLNEIGELFF
TRBJ2-2 NA TRBV9 NA TGTGCCAGCAGCCTGGAGAATCGGAACACCGGGGAGCTGTTTTTT CASSLENRNTGELFF
TRBJ2-7 NA TRBV27 NA TGTGCCAGCAGTCTGTATAGTTCGGATGGCGAGCAGTACTTC CASSLYSSDGEQYF
TRBJ2-6 TRBD1 TRBV15 NA TGTGCCACCACCAAAACGGACAGGCCCGACGACGTCCTGACTTTC CATTKTDRPDDVLTF
TRBJ1-1 NA TRBV21-1 NA TGTGCCAGCAGCAAAATATTAGGGTCATGCCCGAGCACTGAAGCTTTCTTT CASSKILGSCPSTEAFF
TRBJ1-3 NA TRBV15 NA TGTGCCACCAGCAGAGTCTCAGCGCGGGCGGATCGAAACACCATATATTTT CATSRVSARADRNTIYF
TRBJ2-3 NA TRBV2 NA TGTGCCAGCGTGAACCTCCGGGAGCCCATACTTTTCACAGATACGCAGTATTTT CASVNLREPILFTDTQYF
TRBJ1-2 NA TRBV6-5 NA TGTGCCAGCAGTTACTCCGAGGGCTCCCCCTCTGGCTACACCTTC CASSYSEGSPSGYTF
TRBJ1-2 TRBD1 TRBV5-8 NA TGTGCCAGCAGCCCGCCCCCCCGGGACAGGGATCTACCCTACTATGGCTACACCTTC CASSPPPRDRDLPYYGYTF
TRBJ2-2 NA TRBV11-2 NA TGTGCCAGCAGTTCGAGAGGGACCGGGGAGCTGTTTTTT CASSSRGTGELFF
TRBJ1-2 NA TRBV5-6 NA TGTGCCAGCAGCTTGGTGGTCTTTAACTATGGCTACACCTTC CASSLVVFNYGYTF
TRBJ2-7 TRBD2 TRBV5-4 NA TGTGCCAGCAGCTTGGTGTCGACTAGCGGTACCTACGAGCAGTACTTC CASSLVSTSGTYEQYF
TRBJ1-1 TRBD1 TRBV4-1 NA TGCGCCAGCAGCCAAGCCAACAGGGGCCCTATGAACACTGAAGCTTTCTTT CASSQANRGPMNTEAFF
TRBJ1-6 NA TRBV5-1 NA TGCGCCAGCAGCTTGGACAGGTTGTGGAATTCACCCCTCCACTTT CASSLDRLWNSPLHF
TRBJ2-1 TRBD1 TRBV11-2 NA TGTGCCAGCAGCTTAGGTAATCCGCGACAGGGTATTTATGAGCAGTTCTTC CASSLGNPRQGIYEQFF
TRBJ2-3 TRBD2 TRBV6-1 NA TGTGCCAGCAGTGAGACTAGCGGGGATATAGATACGCAGTATTTT CASSETSGDIDTQYF
TRBJ1-6 NA TRBV10-2 NA TGCGCCAGCAGTGAGACAGGCACCTATTCACCCCTCCACTTT CASSETGTYSPLHF
TRBJ1-2 NA TRBV4-3 once TGCGCCAGCAGCCAAGATGCAGGGTCCGACTATGGCTACACCTTC CASSQDAGSDYGYTF
TRBJ2-1 NA TRBV28 NA TGTGCCAGCAGTGCTTTATACGACGTCTTCTACAATGAGCAGTTCTTC CASSALYDVFYNEQFF
TRBJ2-7 TRBD2 TRBV14 NA TGTGCCTCGGGACTAGCACAATACGAGCAGTACTTC CASGLAQYEQYF
TRBJ2-7 TRBD2 TRBV10-1 NA TGCGCCCGGGGACTAGCGGGTCCTTCCTACGAGCAGTACTTC CARGLAGPSYEQYF
TRBJ2-1 NA TRBV5-6 NA TGTGCCAGCAGCTTGATTAGGGTTGGGATATTTGAGCAGTTCTTC CASSLIRVGIFEQFF
TRBJ2-7 TRBD2 TRBV5-4 NA TGTGCCAGCAGCTTAGGACTAGCGGGGGGGCCTTCCTACGAGCAGTACTTC CASSLGLAGGPSYEQYF
TRBJ1-2 NA TRBV29-1 NA TGCAGCGTTGCCGGCGGGGTTAGGGAGGTCTATGGCTACACCTTC CSVAGGVREVYGYTF